This paragraph reports one TCR beta chain. This CDR3 comprises 12 residues. The germline CDR1 and CDR2 sequences are MNHEY and SMNVEV (reference sequence). V lost 6 bases and J lost 4, with 9 bases in between. The data originate from a study of cytomegalovirus exposure and HLA in healthy donors. PCR used 60 Vbeta primers and 13 Jbeta primers. Clones were read by immunoSEQ multiplex PCR, and TCRdb kept only the in-frame ones, dropping some. The sample includes under 150,000 clones, about four fifths of them seen just once. The chain couples TRBV27 to TRBJ1-2; D might be TRBD1 (6 bases). The sample comprised PBMCs. The source of this sequence is a man in his late teens or twenties in good health and CMV-seronegative. CDR3 amino acids: CASRDSPYGYTF. CDR3 DNA sequence: TGTGCCAGCAGGGACAGCCCCTATGGCTACACCTTC.